Here is one T cell receptor beta chain with its context. Its specificity is not known. This CDR3 is built from 17 residues. The ends lost 6 bases at V and 1 base at J; junction bases unmatched: 13. Germline V CDR1 and CDR2: SGHAT, FQNNGV. TCRdb's copy holds only in-frame clones and misses some; the assay was immunoSEQ multiplex PCR. The sample consists of tens of thousands of clones, 70% to 80% of them appearing once. These data originate in a study of radiotherapy plus CTLA-4 blockade in lung cancer. Across the study: Around 18% of enrolled patients responded objectively, and about 31% had disease control.

Ipilimumab CTLA-4 blockade and focal radiation were given to patients with chemo-refractory metastatic non-small-cell lung cancer. Study conclusions and caveats: Among blood TCR repertoires after radiotherapy plus ipilimumab, tumor-derived clones expanded.

The V gene is TRBV11-2, the J gene TRBJ1-2; TRBD1 aligns across 8 bases. The specimen comprised peripheral blood, sampled from a patient treated with radiotherapy plus ipilimumab. The TCR comes from a human donor with non-small cell lung cancer whose response to radiotherapy plus ipilimumab could not be evaluated. Some clones in this sample may be carry-over from other donors' samples. In nucleotides, the CDR3 is TGTGCCAGCAGGCCTGAGATGGGGACAGGTGATAACTATGGCTACACCTTC. It specifies CASRPEMGTGDNYGYTF.